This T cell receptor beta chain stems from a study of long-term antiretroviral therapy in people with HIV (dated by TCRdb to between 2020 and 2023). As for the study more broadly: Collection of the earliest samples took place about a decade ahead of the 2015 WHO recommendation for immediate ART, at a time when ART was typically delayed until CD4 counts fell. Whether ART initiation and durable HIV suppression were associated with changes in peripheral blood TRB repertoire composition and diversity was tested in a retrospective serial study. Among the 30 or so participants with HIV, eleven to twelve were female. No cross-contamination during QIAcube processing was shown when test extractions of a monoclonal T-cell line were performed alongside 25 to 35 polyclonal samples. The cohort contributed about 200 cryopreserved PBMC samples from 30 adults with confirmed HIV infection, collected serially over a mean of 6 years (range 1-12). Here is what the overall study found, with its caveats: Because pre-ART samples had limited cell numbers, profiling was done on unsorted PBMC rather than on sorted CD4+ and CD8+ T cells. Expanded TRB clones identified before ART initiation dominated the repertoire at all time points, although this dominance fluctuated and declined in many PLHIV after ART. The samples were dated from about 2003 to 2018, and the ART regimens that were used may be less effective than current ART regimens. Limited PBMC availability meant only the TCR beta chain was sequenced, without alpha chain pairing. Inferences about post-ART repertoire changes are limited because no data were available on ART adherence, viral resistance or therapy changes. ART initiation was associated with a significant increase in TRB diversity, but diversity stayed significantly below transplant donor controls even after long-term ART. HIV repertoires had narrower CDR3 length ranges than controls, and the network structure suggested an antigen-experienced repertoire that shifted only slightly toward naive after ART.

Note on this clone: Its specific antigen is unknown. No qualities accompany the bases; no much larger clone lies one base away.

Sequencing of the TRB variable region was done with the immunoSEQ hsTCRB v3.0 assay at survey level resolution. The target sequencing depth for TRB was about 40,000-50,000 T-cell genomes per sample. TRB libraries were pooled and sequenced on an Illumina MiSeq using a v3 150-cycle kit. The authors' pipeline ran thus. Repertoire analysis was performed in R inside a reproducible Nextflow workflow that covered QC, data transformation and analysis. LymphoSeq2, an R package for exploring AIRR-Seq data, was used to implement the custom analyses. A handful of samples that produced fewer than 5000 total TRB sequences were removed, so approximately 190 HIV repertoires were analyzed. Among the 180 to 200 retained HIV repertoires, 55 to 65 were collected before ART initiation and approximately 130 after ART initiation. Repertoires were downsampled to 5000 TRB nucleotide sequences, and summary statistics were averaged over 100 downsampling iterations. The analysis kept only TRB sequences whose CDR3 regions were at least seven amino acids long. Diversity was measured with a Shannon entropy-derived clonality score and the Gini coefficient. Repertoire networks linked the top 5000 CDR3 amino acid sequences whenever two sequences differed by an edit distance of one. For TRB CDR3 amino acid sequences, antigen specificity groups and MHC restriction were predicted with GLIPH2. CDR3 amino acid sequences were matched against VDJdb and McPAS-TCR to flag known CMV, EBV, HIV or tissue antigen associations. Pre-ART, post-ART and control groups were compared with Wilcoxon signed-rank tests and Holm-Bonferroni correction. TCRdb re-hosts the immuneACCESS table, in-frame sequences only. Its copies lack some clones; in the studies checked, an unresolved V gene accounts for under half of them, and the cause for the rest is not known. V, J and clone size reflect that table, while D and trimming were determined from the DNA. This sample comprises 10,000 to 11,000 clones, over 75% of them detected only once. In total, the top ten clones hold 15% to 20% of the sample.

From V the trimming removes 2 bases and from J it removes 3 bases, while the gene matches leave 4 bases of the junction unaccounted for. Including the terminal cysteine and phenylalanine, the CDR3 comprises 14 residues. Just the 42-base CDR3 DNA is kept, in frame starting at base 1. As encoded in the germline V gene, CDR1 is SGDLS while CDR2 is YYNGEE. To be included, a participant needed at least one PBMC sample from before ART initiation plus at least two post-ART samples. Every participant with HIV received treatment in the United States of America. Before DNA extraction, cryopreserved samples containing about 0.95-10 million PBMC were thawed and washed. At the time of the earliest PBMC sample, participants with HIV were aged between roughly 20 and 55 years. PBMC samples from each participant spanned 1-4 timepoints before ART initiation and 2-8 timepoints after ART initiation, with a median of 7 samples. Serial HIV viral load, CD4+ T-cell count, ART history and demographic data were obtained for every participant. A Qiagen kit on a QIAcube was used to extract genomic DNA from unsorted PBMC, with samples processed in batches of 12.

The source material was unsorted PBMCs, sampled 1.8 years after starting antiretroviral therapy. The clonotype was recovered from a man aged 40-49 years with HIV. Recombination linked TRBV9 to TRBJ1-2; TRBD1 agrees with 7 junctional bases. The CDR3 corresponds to CASSVGTDDYGYTF. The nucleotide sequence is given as TGTGCCAGCAGCGTGGGGACAGACGACTATGGCTACACCTTC.